Listed below are T cell receptor beta chains from one sample, sequenced in a study of PD-L1 blockade in urothelial cancer. Sequencing was performed with immunoSEQ multiplex PCR; in TCRdb, only in-frame clones are kept and a portion is missing. Here the sample spans tens of thousands of clones, around 80% being singletons. Here the sequenced sample was PBMCs, taken around atezolizumab (anti-PD-L1) treatment. Receptors were obtained from an older man with urothelial cancer. Both conserved end residues are part of each CDR3. The D gene is left open where the match is weak. Not all rows give a size; the values are once, few, many and, for expanded clones, a class.

TRBV7-3	TRBD1	TRBJ2-1	.	TGTGCCAGCAGCTTAACGGACAGGCAGAATGAGCAGTTCTTC	CASSLTDRQNEQFF
TRBV5-1	.	TRBJ1-2	.	TGCGCCAGCAGCTTCGGGTCAGGGCGGAACTATGGCTACACCTTC	CASSFGSGRNYGYTF
TRBV11-3	.	TRBJ2-7	once	TGTGCCAGCAGTCCGGGCGGGAACTCCTACGAGCAGTACTTC	CASSPGGNSYEQYF
TRBV2	TRBD1	TRBJ1-3	.	TGTGCCAGCAGTGAATGGGGAGGACAGGCTGGAAACACCATATATTTT	CASSEWGGQAGNTIYF
TRBV7-2	.	TRBJ2-7	.	TGTGCCAGCAGCTTGCGGGGAACCTCCTACGAGCAGTACTTC	CASSLRGTSYEQYF
TRBV29-1	TRBD1	TRBJ2-5	.	TGCAGCGTTATCCCAGGGGGAGAGACCCAGTACTTC	CSVIPGGETQYF
TRBV9	TRBD2	TRBJ2-1	once	TGTGCCAGCAGCGTAGGTTGGACTAGCGGGAACTACAATGAGCAGTTCTTC	CASSVGWTSGNYNEQFF
TRBV7-3	.	TRBJ2-1	.	TGTGCCAGCAGCCAGGACAGCGCATCCTACAATGAGCAGTTCTTC	CASSQDSASYNEQFF
TRBV7-3	TRBD2	TRBJ2-1	once	TGTGCCAGCAGCTCTCAACGTAGCGGGGGGACCAATGAGCAGTTCTTC	CASSSQRSGGTNEQFF
TRBV27	TRBD1	TRBJ1-5	once	TGTGCCAGCAGCGCAGACAGGGGGCGTAATCAGCCCCAGCATTTT	CASSADRGRNQPQHF
TRBV6-5	TRBD1	TRBJ2-7	.	TGTGCCAGCAGTTACTCGATACAGGGGCAATACGAGCAGTACTTC	CASSYSIQGQYEQYF
TRBV7-8	TRBD1	TRBJ2-5	.	TGTGCCAGCAGCTTAGACAGGGGAGAGACCCAGTACTTC	CASSLDRGETQYF
TRBV25-1	TRBD1	TRBJ2-1	.	TGTGCCAGCAGGGGACAGGGGGTGAGCTCCTACAATGAGCAGTTCTTC	CASRGQGVSSYNEQFF
TRBV7-2	TRBD1	TRBJ1-2	.	TGTGCCAGCAGCCTTGGGGGGACAGGGGGTGGCTACACCTTC	CASSLGGTGGGYTF
TRBV7-6	TRBD2	TRBJ2-2	.	TGTGCCAGCAGCTTGAGACTAGCGGGGGGATATGGCGGGGAGCTGTTTTTT	CASSLRLAGGYGGELFF
TRBV7-9	.	TRBJ1-1	.	TGTGCCAGCAGCTTAGAACCAGGAAGAGACACTGAAGCTTTCTTT	CASSLEPGRDTEAFF
TRBV5-1	.	TRBJ1-5	.	TGCGCCAGCAGCCCGGGTGACAATCAGCCCCAGCATTTT	CASSPGDNQPQHF